These T cell receptor beta chains were read from a single sample in a study of neurological immune-mediated disorders. TCRdb passed the 5' RACE reads through MiXCR, listing each CDR3 protein once. The sample includes some 86,000 distinct CDR3 sequences, just over 2.5% of them seen just once. The sample consisted of PBMCs. The source of these receptors is a woman in her 30s with multiple sclerosis. The CDR3 runs from the conserved cysteine through the conserved F or W. The D gene is left open where the match is weak. The listing skips clone size in some rows; elsewhere it reads once, few, many or a size class.

cdr3_length: 14; d_call: TRBD2; clone_size: many; j_call: TRBJ2-3; v_call: TRBV5-1; cdr3_aa: CASSPGLASDTQYF; cdr3_nt: TGCGCCAGCAGCCCCGGACTAGCGTCAGATACGCAGTATTTT
cdr3_length: 16; d_call: -; clone_size: many; j_call: TRBJ2-6; v_call: TRBV6-2/TRBV6-3; cdr3_aa: CASSYPGKDGANVLTF; cdr3_nt: TGTGCCAGCAGTTACCCAGGGAAGGATGGGGCCAACGTCCTGACTTTC
cdr3_length: 16; d_call: -; clone_size: many; j_call: TRBJ2-1; v_call: TRBV24-1; cdr3_aa: CATSFGAHRAYNEQFF; cdr3_nt: TGTGCCACCAGTTTCGGGGCCCATAGGGCCTACAATGAGCAGTTCTTC
cdr3_length: 17; d_call: TRBD2; clone_size: many; j_call: TRBJ2-3; v_call: TRBV5-5; cdr3_aa: CASSPWDLAGESDTQYF; cdr3_nt: TGTGCCAGCAGCCCCTGGGACCTAGCGGGAGAGTCAGATACGCAGTATTTT
cdr3_length: 16; d_call: -; clone_size: many; j_call: TRBJ1-5; v_call: TRBV3-1; cdr3_aa: CASSQHGRGPEKPQHF; cdr3_nt: TGTGCCAGCAGCCAACACGGGAGGGGCCCCGAGAAGCCCCAGCATTTT
cdr3_length: 14; d_call: -; clone_size: many; j_call: TRBJ1-1; v_call: TRBV7-3; cdr3_aa: CASSPSRAHTEAFF; cdr3_nt: TGTGCCAGCAGCCCTTCTCGGGCGCACACTGAAGCTTTCTTT
cdr3_length: 13; d_call: -; clone_size: many; j_call: TRBJ2-5; v_call: TRBV2; cdr3_aa: CASSVEGLETQYF; cdr3_nt: TGTGCCAGCAGTGTGGAAGGCTTAGAGACCCAGTACTTC
cdr3_length: 16; d_call: TRBD2; clone_size: many; j_call: TRBJ2-7; v_call: TRBV18; cdr3_aa: CASSPQASGSSYEQYF; cdr3_nt: TGTGCCAGCTCCCCACAGGCTAGCGGGAGCTCCTACGAGCAGTACTTC
cdr3_length: 17; d_call: TRBD2; clone_size: many; j_call: TRBJ2-7; v_call: TRBV4-3; cdr3_aa: CASSQEGLAGASYEQYF; cdr3_nt: TGCGCCAGCAGCCAAGAAGGGCTAGCGGGAGCCTCCTACGAGCAGTACTTC
cdr3_length: 14; d_call: TRBD1; clone_size: many; j_call: TRBJ1-4; v_call: TRBV5-1; cdr3_aa: CASSTGTGDEKLFF; cdr3_nt: TGCGCCAGCAGTACCGGGACAGGGGATGAAAAACTGTTTTTT
cdr3_length: 16; d_call: TRBD2; clone_size: many; j_call: TRBJ2-1; v_call: TRBV6-1; cdr3_aa: CASSPRTSGVYNEQFF; cdr3_nt: TGTGCCAGCAGTCCCAGGACTAGCGGGGTTTACAATGAGCAGTTCTTC
cdr3_length: 14; d_call: -; clone_size: many; j_call: TRBJ2-7; v_call: TRBV7-2; cdr3_aa: CASSLARWGYEQYF; cdr3_nt: TGTGCCAGCAGCTTAGCTCGATGGGGCTACGAGCAGTACTTC
cdr3_length: 13; d_call: -; clone_size: many; j_call: TRBJ2-3; v_call: TRBV5-1; cdr3_aa: CASSLSTADTQYF; cdr3_nt: TGCGCCAGCAGCCTCAGTACCGCAGATACGCAGTATTTT
cdr3_length: 19; d_call: TRBD2; clone_size: many; j_call: TRBJ2-1; v_call: TRBV3-1; cdr3_aa: CASSHLSGTSGSSYNEQFF; cdr3_nt: TGTGCCAGCAGCCATCTAAGCGGGACTAGCGGCAGCTCCTACAATGAGCAGTTCTTC
cdr3_length: 15; d_call: TRBD2; clone_size: few; j_call: TRBJ2-7; v_call: TRBV7-9; cdr3_aa: CASSPRGVNSYEQYF; cdr3_nt: TGTGCCAGCAGCCCACGGGGGGTCAACTCCTACGAGCAGTACTTC
cdr3_length: 15; d_call: -; clone_size: many; j_call: TRBJ1-4; v_call: TRBV18; cdr3_aa: CASSPLGNPNEKLFF; cdr3_nt: TGTGCCAGCTCACCACTCGGGAATCCAAATGAAAAACTGTTTTTT
cdr3_length: 15; d_call: -; clone_size: many; j_call: TRBJ1-5; v_call: TRBV6-5; cdr3_aa: CASTLDSSGHQPQHF; cdr3_nt: TGTGCCAGCACCCTCGACAGTAGTGGGCATCAGCCCCAGCATTTT
cdr3_length: 16; d_call: -; clone_size: -; j_call: TRBJ2-3; v_call: TRBV4-1; cdr3_aa: CASSQVMGASTDTQYF; cdr3_nt: TGCGCCAGCAGCCAAGTCATGGGCGCTAGCACAGATACGCAGTATTTT
cdr3_length: 15; d_call: TRBD2; clone_size: many; j_call: TRBJ2-3; v_call: TRBV7-2; cdr3_aa: CASSMGLAGADTQYF; cdr3_nt: TGTGCCAGCAGCATGGGACTAGCGGGAGCGGATACGCAGTATTTT
cdr3_length: 13; d_call: -; clone_size: many; j_call: TRBJ1-1; v_call: TRBV11-2; cdr3_aa: CASSLPQAVEAFF; cdr3_nt: TGTGCCAGCAGCTTACCTCAGGCCGTTGAAGCTTTCTTT
cdr3_length: 15; d_call: TRBD2; clone_size: many; j_call: TRBJ2-7; v_call: TRBV4-3; cdr3_aa: CASSQAGTSLYEQYF; cdr3_nt: TGCGCCAGCAGCCAAGCCGGGACTAGTCTCTACGAGCAGTACTTC
cdr3_length: 15; d_call: -; clone_size: many; j_call: TRBJ2-3; v_call: TRBV7-2; cdr3_aa: CASSLQVIFTDTQYF; cdr3_nt: TGTGCCAGCAGCTTACAAGTAATATTCACAGATACGCAGTATTTT
cdr3_length: 15; d_call: -; clone_size: many; j_call: TRBJ1-5; v_call: TRBV7-2; cdr3_aa: CASSLALGTNQPQHF; cdr3_nt: TGTGCCAGCAGCTTAGCTTTGGGGACCAATCAGCCCCAGCATTTT
cdr3_length: 14; d_call: TRBD2; clone_size: many; j_call: TRBJ2-1; v_call: TRBV12-3/TRBV12-4; cdr3_aa: CASSLHRRESEQFF; cdr3_nt: TGTGCCAGCAGTTTACATCGGCGGGAGAGTGAGCAGTTCTTC
cdr3_length: 16; d_call: TRBD2; clone_size: many; j_call: TRBJ2-7; v_call: TRBV4-2; cdr3_aa: CASSPLGREGLYEQYF; cdr3_nt: TGTGCCAGCAGCCCCCTCGGGCGGGAGGGCCTCTACGAGCAGTACTTC
cdr3_length: 14; d_call: -; clone_size: many; j_call: TRBJ1-2; v_call: TRBV29-1; cdr3_aa: CSVDSGKLISGYTF; cdr3_nt: TGCAGCGTTGACTCAGGGAAGCTAATCAGTGGCTACACCTTC